The 7 T cell receptor beta chains presented below share a single source sample, sequenced in a study of cytomegalovirus exposure and HLA in healthy donors. The PCR was carried out with 60 Vbeta primers and 13 Jbeta primers. TCRdb's table, derived via immunoSEQ multiplex PCR, lists solely in-frame clones and lacks some. This sample has some 190,000 clones, with about 81% found just once. The specimen sequenced was PBMCs. Receptor source: a man aged 30-40 years in good health and CMV-seropositive.

The chain is built from TRBV11-3 and TRBJ2-5, with 11 bases aligning to TRBD1. The closer fit of TRBJ2-7 to the DNA end suggests the J call may be wrong. Germline V lookup: CDR1 SGHNT, CDR2 YENEEA. The CDR3 loop spans 15 amino acids. The CDR3 sequence is CASSPGQGETYEQYF. The DNA for the CDR3 is TGTGCCAGCAGCCCGGGACAGGGGGAGACCTACGAGCAGTACTTC.

The chain employs TRBV28 and TRBJ1-5; D is possibly TRBD1 (6 bases). The V gene lost 3 bases and the J gene lost 3 bases, with 12 bases spanning the gap. The CDR3 has 15 amino acids. The germline V gene has CDR1 MDHEN and CDR2 SYDVKM. The CDR3 sequence: CASSFQQGFNQPQHF. The CDR3 nucleotides read TGTGCCAGCAGTTTTCAACAGGGATTCAATCAGCCCCAGCATTTT. The whole variable domain, remainder taken from reference TRBV28 and TRBJ1-5, is DVKVTQSSRYLVKRTGEKVFLECVQDMDHENMFWYRQDPGLGLRLIYFSYDVKMKEKGDIPEGYSVSREKKERFSLILESASTNQTSMYLCASSFQQGFNQPQHFGDGTRLSIL.

The genes are TRBV14 and TRBJ2-5; D possibly corresponds to TRBD2 (5 bases). The CDR3 totals 14 residues. Germline lookup yields CDR1 SGHDN and CDR2 FVKESK. The ends were cut back, 3 bases at V and 5 bases at J, with 13 bases in the middle. The CDR3 here is CASSQMVLAETQYF. The CDR3 DNA reads as TGTGCCAGCAGCCAGATGGTCTTAGCGGAGACCCAGTACTTC.

The chain recombines TRBV7-2 with TRBJ2-1, with 13 bases identical to TRBD2. The V and J ends lost 5 bases and 7 bases, in that order; junction bases with no gene match: 8. This CDR3 has 16 residues. Germline V gives CDR1 SGHTA, CDR2 FQGNSA. The CDR3 DNA reads as TGTGCCAGCAGCCGAGGACTAGCGGGGGCCACTAATGAGCAGTTCTTC. This codes for CASSRGLAGATNEQFF.

This chain joins TRBV4-3 and TRBJ2-7; D is unresolved. The CDR3 is 14 residues long. Germline lookup yields CDR1 LGHNA and CDR2 YSLEER. V lost 1 base and J 0 bases, leaving 7 bases between the germline ends. The CDR3 nucleotides are TGCGCCAGCAGCCAAGCTAGGAGCTCCTACGAGCAGTACTTC. Its translation: CASSQARSSYEQYF.

V gene TRBV6-5 combines with J gene TRBJ2-1; 7 bases agree with TRBD1. Germline CDR1 MNHEY, CDR2 SVGAGI. CDR3 length equals 15 residues. Germline trimming cut 5 bases from V and 6 bases from J; bases unmatched to any gene: 10. In DNA form, the CDR3 reads TGTGCCAGCAGTCAACCGACAGGGCTGGGCAATGAGCAGTTCTTC. Translated: CASSQPTGLGNEQFF.

This clone was found a few times. V and J are TRBV4-3 and TRBJ2-5; 7 nucleotides line up with TRBD1. The J call may be in error: the DNA end matches TRBJ2-7 better. Germline V CDR1 and CDR2: LGHNA, YSLEER. The CDR3 is made up of 14 amino acids. CDR3 sequence (DNA): TGCGCCAGCAGCCAAGGACAGGGAACCTACGAGCAGTACTTC. Protein product: CASSQGQGTYEQYF.